This entry describes one T cell receptor beta chain. The junction had 8 bases not matched to a gene; V was cut back by 5 bases and J by 7 bases. In germline, CDR1 is SGDLS, CDR2 YYNGEE. The CDR3 length is 14 residues. This entry is derived from a study of beta chain features in type 1 diabetes. About the study: Age and gender were similar between patients and healthy donors, as were cell yields. Across all samples, over 85 million sorted cells were examined.

The authors reverse transcribed all of the isolated RNA, so sequencing captured expressed TCRB transcripts. Sequenced by immunoSEQ multiplex PCR; TCRdb stores in-frame clones only, minus some. The sample carries under 400,000 clones, 10% to 15% recorded once. This sequence was found in a young man in good health. The V gene is TRBV9, the J gene TRBJ2-2, with 7 bases identical to TRBD1. Specimen: naive CD4+ T cells from blood. The CDR3 coding sequence is TGTGCCAGCAGATCGACAGGGTCGGGCGGGGAGCTGTTTTTT. The encoded protein is CASRSTGSGGELFF.